The 32 T cell receptor beta chains reported below all come from one sample, sequenced in a study of shared clonotypes between healthy human individuals. The repertoire was sequenced with immunoSEQ multiplex PCR; TCRdb's copy has only in-frame clones and lacks some. The data show millions of clones, over 90% seen once. The specimen was naive CD4+ T cells from PBMCs. Regarding subset: CD45RA+ positively selected. Source of these receptors: a young man in good health. Some clones in this sample may be carry-over from other donors' samples.

The gene calls are TRBV7-3 and TRBJ2-2; D unclear. Germline values: CDR1 SGHTA, CDR2 FQGTGA. Between the trimmed V and J ends, which lost 2 bases and 3 bases, there was a span of 10 bases. The CDR3 consists of 15 residues. DNA of the CDR3: TGTGCCAGCAGCTTAGGTCTCCCCGACACCGGGGAGCTGTTTTTT. As protein: CASSLGLPDTGELFF.

CDR3 sequence: CASSLEARDTEAFF. The CDR3 nucleotides read TGTGCCAGCAGCTTGGAAGCCAGGGACACTGAAGCTTTCTTT. This chain uses TRBV5-4 with TRBJ1-1; possible D gene TRBD1, 5 bases. The V gene lost 0 bases and the J gene lost 3 bases, with 9 bases spanning the gap. Germline lookup yields CDR1 SGHNT and CDR2 YYREEE (reference sequence). This CDR3 is built from 14 residues.

This rearrangement joins TRBV30 to TRBJ1-1; D unresolved. Trimming cost V 0 bases and J 1 base, with 12 bases left between them. The CDR3 extends over 15 amino acids. Per the germline V gene, CDR1 is GTSNPN and CDR2 is SVGIG (reference sequence). DNA of the CDR3: TGTGCCTGGAGTGTTTTAGGTTGGGGGAACACTGAAGCTTTCTTT. This encodes CAWSVLGWGNTEAFF.

This chain uses TRBV29-1 with TRBJ2-3, with D possibly being TRBD2 (5 bases). V shed 4 bases and J shed 8 bases, with 10 bases lying between them. This CDR3 has 11 residues. CDR1 is SQVTM and CDR2 is ANQGSEA in the germline V gene. CDR3 DNA sequence: TGCAGCGTTGCTGTGGCGGGTACGCAGTATTTT. Its protein is CSVAVAGTQYF.

The rearrangement joins TRBV6-6 to TRBJ1-5; D gene ambiguous. V was cut by 7 bases and J by 5 bases, with 15 bases left in between. The CDR3 is made up of 14 amino acids. Germline V gives CDR1 MNHNY, CDR2 SVGAGI (reference sequence). In DNA, the CDR3 is TGTGCCAGCATTAGCTCGGGGTTGCATCAGCCCCAGCATTTT. This sequence encodes CASISSGLHQPQHF.

The rearrangement links TRBV7-9 to TRBJ2-6; 10 positions match TRBD2. There are 15 residues in the CDR3. Trimming cost V 11 bases and J 0 bases; bases outside gene matches: 4. Germline V gene sequence: CDR1 SEHNR, CDR2 FQNEAQ (reference sequence). Here the CDR3 DNA reads TGTGCCGGGAGCGGGGGGGCCTCTGGGGCCAACGTCCTGACTTTC. Protein sequence: CAGSGGASGANVLTF.

J is TRBJ2-5 and V is TRBV7-2; TRBD1 aligns across 12 bases. Germline CDR1 is SGHTA and CDR2 is FQGNSA. V was pared by 5 bases and J by 2 bases, with 3 bases of the junction left unmatched. The CDR3 is 15 residues long. The CDR3 here is CASSRDRGQQETQYF. CDR3 in DNA: TGTGCCAGCAGCCGGGACAGGGGGCAGCAAGAGACCCAGTACTTC.

V is TRBV28 and J is TRBJ2-6, with 12 bases identical to TRBD1. V was pared by 10 bases and J by 1 base, with 8 bases of the junction left unmatched. The CDR3 extends over 17 amino acids. CDR1 and CDR2 from the germline V gene are MDHEN and SYDVKM. This CDR3 reads CATFGTGGTSGANVLTF. The CDR3, as DNA: TGTGCCACCTTCGGGACAGGGGGCACTTCTGGGGCCAACGTCCTGACTTTC.

V is TRBV27 and J is TRBJ1-1; no clear D gene. Per the germline V gene, CDR1 is MNHEY and CDR2 is SMNVEV (reference sequence). This CDR3 is built from 16 residues. Between the trimmed V and J ends, which lost 4 bases and 0 bases, there was a span of 15 bases. The CDR3 bases are TGTGCCAGCAGTTCGCTTAGTCTACAACTGAACACTGAAGCTTTCTTT. It translates to CASSSLSLQLNTEAFF.

Only a few counts were recorded for this clone. This sequence joins TRBV6-5 and TRBJ1-2; no reliable D call. The CDR3 extends over 14 amino acids. Germline values: CDR1 MNHEY, CDR2 SVGAGI. The V gene lost 10 bases and the J gene lost 3 bases, with 18 bases spanning the gap. The CDR3 reads CATVVTPGDYGYTF. CDR3 DNA: TGTGCCACCGTTGTGACGCCAGGAGACTATGGCTACACCTTC.

CDR3 amino acids: CASSPTRTEQYF. The CDR3 DNA sequence: TGTGCCAGCAGTCCTACGCGTACCGAGCAGTACTTC. V and J are TRBV6-5 and TRBJ2-7; D gene uncertain. Germline CDR1 and CDR2: MNHEY and SVGAGI. The CDR3 totals 12 residues. Trimming took 5 bases from V and 6 from J, leaving 11 bases between them.

The rearrangement uses TRBV7-8 and TRBJ2-7; 7 nucleotides align to TRBD2. V was pared by 2 bases and J by 6 bases, with 10 bases of the junction left unmatched. This CDR3 is built from 15 residues. Looked up from germline, CDR1 is SGHVS and CDR2 is FQNEAQ. DNA of the CDR3: TGTGCCAGCAGCTTAAGCGGGACGGTATTGGGCGAGCAGTACTTC. Protein product: CASSLSGTVLGEQYF.

The chain recombines TRBV19 with TRBJ2-5; unclear D gene. Per germline, CDR1 LNHDA and CDR2 SQIVND (reference sequence). V was pared by 3 bases and J by 2 bases, with 7 bases between. This CDR3 region has 13 residues. The CDR3 DNA reads TGTGCCAGTAGTATTAGGCAGCAAGAGACCCAGTACTTC. Its protein is CASSIRQQETQYF. Combining the CDR3 with reference TRBV19 and TRBJ2-5 gives the whole variable domain DGGITQSPKYLFRKEGQNVTLSCEQNLNHDAMYWYRQDPGQGLRLIYYSQIVNDFQKGDIAEGYSVSREKKESFPLTVTSAQKNPTAFYLCASSIRQQETQYFGPGTRLLVL.

The CDR3 nucleotides are TGTGCCAGCAGTTACAAACCAGGGGGATTTTGGGAGACCCAGTACTTC. Its translation is CASSYKPGGFWETQYF. The rearrangement joins TRBV6-5 to TRBJ2-5, with 7 bases fitting TRBD1. Germline CDR1 reads MNHEY; CDR2 reads SVGAGI. This CDR3 is 16 amino acids long. The ends lost 2 bases at V and 5 bases at J; junction bases unmatched: 11.

V is TRBV7-9 and J is TRBJ2-3; 7 bases are shared with TRBD2. CDR3 size: 16 residues. Trimming at V came to 5 bases and at J to 0 bases, leaving 8 bases not matched to a gene. The germline gives CDR1 SEHNR, CDR2 FQNEAQ (reference sequence). The CDR3: CASSRASGGSTDTQYF. Here the CDR3 DNA reads TGTGCCAGCAGCCGTGCTAGCGGAGGGAGCACAGATACGCAGTATTTT. Combining the CDR3 with reference TRBV7-9 and TRBJ2-3 gives the whole variable domain DTGVSQNPRHKITKRGQNVTFRCDPISEHNRLYWYRQTLGQGPEFLTYFQNEAQLEKSRLLSDRFSAERPKGSFSTLEIQRTEQGDSAMYLCASSRASGGSTDTQYFGPGTRLTVL.

This chain connects TRBV11-2 to TRBJ2-1; D possibly corresponds to TRBD1 (5 bases). The CDR3 has 14 amino acids. Germline values: CDR1 SGHAT, CDR2 FQNNGV. Deletions cut 4 bases from V and 7 bases from J, with 14 bases between. The CDR3 bases are TGTGCCAGCAGCTCACTCAGGGATCGAAATGAGCAGTTCTTC. This codes for CASSSLRDRNEQFF.

V is TRBV6-9 and J is TRBJ2-7; 8 positions agree with TRBD2. The length of the CDR3 is 15 residues. Germline CDR1 MNHGY, CDR2 SVAAGI. J gave up 0 bases and V 6 bases, and 7 bases lay outside the gene matches. For the CDR3, the DNA is TGTGCCAGCAGATACGCCGGGGGGGGCTCCTACGAGCAGTACTTC. Translated: CASRYAGGGSYEQYF.

The count of this clone is one. The V and J genes are TRBV5-1 and TRBJ2-3; 9 bases align to TRBD1. CDR1 is SGHRS, CDR2 YFSETQ, per germline. The CDR3 covers 15 residues. J was trimmed by 5 bases and V by 8 bases; bases with no gene match: 12. CDR3 region: CASHPGQGVGDTQYF. DNA of the CDR3: TGCGCCAGTCATCCGGGACAGGGTGTTGGAGATACGCAGTATTTT. The variable domain in full, completed from reference TRBV5-1 and TRBJ2-3, reads KAGVTQTPRYLIKTRGQQVTLSCSPISGHRSVSWYQQTPGQGLQFLFEYFSETQRNKGNFPGRFSGRQFSNSRSEMNVSTLELGDSALYLCASHPGQGVGDTQYFGPGTRLTVL.

The chain couples TRBV7-2 to TRBJ2-1; D unclear. Trimming left V 5 bases short and J 7 bases short, with 9 bases between. This CDR3 is 12 amino acids long. Per the germline V gene, CDR1 is SGHTA and CDR2 is FQGNSA. In nucleotides, the CDR3 is TGTGCCAGCAGCACAACGATAAATGAGCAGTTCTTC. This translates into CASSTTINEQFF.

The CDR3 DNA reads TGCGCCAGCAGCTACCGGGACAGGCTTCAGACTGGGGCCAACGTCCTGACTTTC. Amino acid sequence: CASSYRDRLQTGANVLTF. This sequence joins TRBV5-1 and TRBJ2-6; 8 bases match TRBD1. CDR1 is SGHRS and CDR2 is YFSETQ in the germline V gene. The CDR3 is made up of 18 amino acids. The V and J ends lost 3 bases and 2 bases, in that order; junction bases with no gene match: 10.

This chain joins TRBV2 and TRBJ2-7, with TRBD1 as a possible D gene (6 bases). V gave up 6 bases and J gave up 2 bases, with 8 bases separating them. Per the germline V gene, CDR1 is SNHLY and CDR2 is FYNNEI. The CDR3 has 12 residues. In DNA form, the CDR3 reads TGTGCCAGCAGACCAGGGGCCTACGAGCAGTACTTC. It is translated as CASRPGAYEQYF.

The chain employs TRBV19 and TRBJ2-3; tentatively, D is TRBD1 (5 bases). V shed 3 bases and J shed 2 bases, with 24 bases lying between them. This CDR3 contains 19 residues. Germline V CDR1 and CDR2: LNHDA, SQIVND (reference sequence). In DNA, the CDR3 is TGTGCCAGTAGTATGCGTGGCTTTGACAGCCGAACCAACACAGATACGCAGTATTTT. Protein product: CASSMRGFDSRTNTDTQYF. The entire variable domain, with the rest obtained from reference TRBV19 and TRBJ2-3, is as follows: DGGITQSPKYLFRKEGQNVTLSCEQNLNHDAMYWYRQDPGQGLRLIYYSQIVNDFQKGDIAEGYSVSREKKESFPLTVTSAQKNPTAFYLCASSMRGFDSRTNTDTQYFGPGTRLTVL.

As for this clone: This same CDR3 is encoded by further DNA sequences in the sample. The chain carries TRBV15 and TRBJ1-1; the D gene is possibly TRBD1 (6 bases). Trimming removed 0 bases from V and 5 bases from J, with 10 bases in between. Germline CDR1 reads LNHNV; CDR2 reads YYDKDF (reference sequence). The CDR3 loop spans 14 amino acids. The CDR3 sequence is CATSRDPGVTEAFF. The CDR3 nucleotides read TGTGCCACCAGCAGAGATCCAGGGGTTACTGAAGCTTTCTTT.

This sequence joins TRBV19 and TRBJ2-5; 7 positions match TRBD1. The CDR3 is 14 residues long. CDR1 is LNHDA and CDR2 is SQIVND in the germline V gene (reference sequence). Trimming cost V 5 bases and J 2 bases; bases outside gene matches: 5. CDR3 in DNA: TGTGCCAGTAGTTGGGGGACAGAACAAGAGACCCAGTACTTC. Its protein product is CASSWGTEQETQYF.

The chain couples TRBV27 to TRBJ2-2; D ambiguous. Germline lookup yields CDR1 MNHEY and CDR2 SMNVEV (reference sequence). CDR3 length: 14 residues. The V and J ends lost 6 bases and 3 bases respectively, with 11 bases between them. CDR3 protein: CASSRQSYTGELFF. The CDR3 bases are TGTGCCAGCAGCCGCCAATCTTACACCGGGGAGCTGTTTTTT.

CDR3 protein: CASSPQGPNYGYTF. The CDR3 DNA sequence: TGTGCCAGCAGCCCCCAGGGGCCCAACTATGGCTACACCTTC. The rearrangement links TRBV13 to TRBJ1-2, with a possible D match to TRBD1 (6 bases). From germline, CDR1 is PRHDT and CDR2 FYEKMQ (reference sequence). Trimming left V 5 bases short and J 2 bases short, with 12 bases between. The CDR3 is 14 residues long.

The chain combines TRBV5-1 with TRBJ1-2; 7 nucleotides line up with TRBD1. The CDR3 runs 16 residues. Germline values: CDR1 SGHRS, CDR2 YFSETQ. The junction had 12 bases not matched to a gene; V was cut back by 0 bases and J by 7 bases. This CDR3 is CASSLAYSGQSGGYTF. CDR3 bases: TGCGCCAGCAGCTTGGCATATTCGGGACAGTCCGGTGGCTACACCTTC. The complete variable domain, with remaining parts taken from reference TRBV5-1 and TRBJ1-2, reads KAGVTQTPRYLIKTRGQQVTLSCSPISGHRSVSWYQQTPGQGLQFLFEYFSETQRNKGNFPGRFSGRQFSNSRSEMNVSTLELGDSALYLCASSLAYSGQSGGYTFGSGTRLTVV.

This chain links TRBV7-9 with TRBJ2-2, with D perhaps matching TRBD1 (5 bases). Germline V gene data show CDR1 as SEHNR and CDR2 as FQNEAQ (reference sequence). This CDR3 spans 14 amino acids. Between the trimmed V and J ends, which lost 8 bases and 4 bases, there was a span of 14 bases. The CDR3, as DNA: TGTGCCAGCTGGGGCTATACCCTCACCGGGGAGCTGTTTTTT. It yields the protein CASWGYTLTGELFF.

The count of this clone is one. The chain is built from TRBV7-8 and TRBJ2-7; 9 nucleotides agree with TRBD2. The CDR3 is 14 amino acids. CDR1 is SGHVS and CDR2 is FQNEAQ in the germline V gene. The V gene end was trimmed by 9 bases and the J gene end by 2 bases; junction bases not matched to a gene: 8. CDR3 sequence reads: CASGGASGAYEQYF. As DNA, the CDR3 is TGTGCCAGTGGGGGGGCTAGCGGGGCCTACGAGCAGTACTTC.

CDR3 in amino acids: CASSLGGQGHQPQHF. The CDR3 DNA is TGTGCCAGCAGCTTAGGTGGACAGGGGCATCAGCCCCAGCATTTT. The chain combines TRBV7-9 with TRBJ1-5, with 9 positions matching TRBD1. V shed 1 base and J 5 bases; nucleotides not matched to a gene: 3. This CDR3 is built from 15 residues. Per germline, CDR1 SEHNR and CDR2 FQNEAQ (reference sequence). Looking up the rest from reference TRBV7-9 and TRBJ1-5 gives the full variable domain: DTGVSQNPRHKITKRGQNVTFRCDPISEHNRLYWYRQTLGQGPEFLTYFQNEAQLEKSRLLSDRFSAERPKGSFSTLEIQRTEQGDSAMYLCASSLGGQGHQPQHFGDGTRLSIL.

The rearrangement uses TRBV7-2 and TRBJ1-2; 9 positions match TRBD1. V dropped 5 bases and J dropped 7; count of bases not matched to a gene: 11. The CDR3 consists of 15 residues. The germline CDR1 and CDR2 sequences are SGHTA and FQGNSA. The CDR3 loop reads CASSPQVGQGAGYTF. CDR3 DNA sequence: TGTGCCAGCAGCCCTCAAGTGGGACAGGGAGCTGGCTACACCTTC.

The chain recombines TRBV28 with TRBJ2-2, with TRBD2 identical over 7 bases. The germline CDR1 and CDR2 sequences are MDHEN and SYDVKM. V was clipped by 3 bases and J by 4 bases; unmatched bases: 11. This CDR3 has 17 residues. Here the CDR3 DNA reads TGTGCCAGCAGTTTGAGGGCGGGAGTTTGGGGCACCGGGGAGCTGTTTTTT. It is translated as CASSLRAGVWGTGELFF.